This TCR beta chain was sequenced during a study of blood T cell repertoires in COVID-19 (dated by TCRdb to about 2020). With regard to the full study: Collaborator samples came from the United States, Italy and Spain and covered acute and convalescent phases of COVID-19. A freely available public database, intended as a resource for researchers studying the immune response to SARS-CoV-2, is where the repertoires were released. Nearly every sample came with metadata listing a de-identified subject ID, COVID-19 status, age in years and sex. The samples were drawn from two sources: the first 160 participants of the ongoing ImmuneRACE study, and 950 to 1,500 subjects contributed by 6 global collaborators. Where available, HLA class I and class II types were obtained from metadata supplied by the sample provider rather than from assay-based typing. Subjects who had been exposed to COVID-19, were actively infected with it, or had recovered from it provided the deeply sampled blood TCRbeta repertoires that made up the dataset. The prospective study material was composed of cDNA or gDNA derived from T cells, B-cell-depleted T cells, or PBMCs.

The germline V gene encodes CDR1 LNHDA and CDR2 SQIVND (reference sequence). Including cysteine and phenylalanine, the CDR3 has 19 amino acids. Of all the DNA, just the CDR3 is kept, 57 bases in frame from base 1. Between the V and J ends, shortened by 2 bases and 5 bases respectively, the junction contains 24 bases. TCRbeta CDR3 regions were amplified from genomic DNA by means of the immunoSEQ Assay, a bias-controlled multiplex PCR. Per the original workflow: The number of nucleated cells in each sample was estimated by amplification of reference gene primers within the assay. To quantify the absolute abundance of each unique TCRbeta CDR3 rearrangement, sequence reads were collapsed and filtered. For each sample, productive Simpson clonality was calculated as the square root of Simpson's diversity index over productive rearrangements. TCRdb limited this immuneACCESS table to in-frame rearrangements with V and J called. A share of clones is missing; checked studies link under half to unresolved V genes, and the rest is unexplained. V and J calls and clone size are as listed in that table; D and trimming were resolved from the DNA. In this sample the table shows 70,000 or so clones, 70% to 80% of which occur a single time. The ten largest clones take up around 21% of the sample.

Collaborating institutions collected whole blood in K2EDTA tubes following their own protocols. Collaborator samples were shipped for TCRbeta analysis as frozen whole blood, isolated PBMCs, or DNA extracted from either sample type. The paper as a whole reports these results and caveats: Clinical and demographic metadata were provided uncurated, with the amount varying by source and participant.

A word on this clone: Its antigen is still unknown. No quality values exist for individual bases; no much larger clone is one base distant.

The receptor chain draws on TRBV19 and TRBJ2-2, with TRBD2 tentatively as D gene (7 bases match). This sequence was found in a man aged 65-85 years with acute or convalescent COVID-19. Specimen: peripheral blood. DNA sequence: TGTGCCAGTAGTATAATGGGAGGGGGTCGGGTTGGAGCGACCGGGGAGCTGTTTTTT. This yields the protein CASSIMGGGRVGATGELFF.